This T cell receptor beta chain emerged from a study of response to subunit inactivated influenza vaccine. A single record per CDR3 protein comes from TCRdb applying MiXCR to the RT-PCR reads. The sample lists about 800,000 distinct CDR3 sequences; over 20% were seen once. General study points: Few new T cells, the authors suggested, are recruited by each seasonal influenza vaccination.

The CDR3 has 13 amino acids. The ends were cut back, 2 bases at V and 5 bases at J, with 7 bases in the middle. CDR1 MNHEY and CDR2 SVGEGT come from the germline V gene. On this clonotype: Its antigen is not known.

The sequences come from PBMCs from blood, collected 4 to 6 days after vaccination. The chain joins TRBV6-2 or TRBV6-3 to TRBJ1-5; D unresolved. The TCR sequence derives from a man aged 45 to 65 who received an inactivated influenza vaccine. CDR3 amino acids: CASSYVLDQPQHF. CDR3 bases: TGTGCCAGCAGTTACGTGTTGGATCAGCCCCAGCATTTT.